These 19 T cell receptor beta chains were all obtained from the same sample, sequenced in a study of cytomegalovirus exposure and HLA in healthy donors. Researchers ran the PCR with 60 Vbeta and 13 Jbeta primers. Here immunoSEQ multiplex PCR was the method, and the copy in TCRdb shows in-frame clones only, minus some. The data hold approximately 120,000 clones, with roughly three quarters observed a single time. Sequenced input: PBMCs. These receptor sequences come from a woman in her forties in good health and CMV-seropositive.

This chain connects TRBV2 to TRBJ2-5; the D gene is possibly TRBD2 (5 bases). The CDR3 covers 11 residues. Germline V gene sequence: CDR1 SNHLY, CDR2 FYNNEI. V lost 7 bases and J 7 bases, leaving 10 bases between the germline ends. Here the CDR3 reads CASTLGGTQYF. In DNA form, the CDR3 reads TGTGCCAGCACTCTAGGAGGGACCCAGTACTTC.

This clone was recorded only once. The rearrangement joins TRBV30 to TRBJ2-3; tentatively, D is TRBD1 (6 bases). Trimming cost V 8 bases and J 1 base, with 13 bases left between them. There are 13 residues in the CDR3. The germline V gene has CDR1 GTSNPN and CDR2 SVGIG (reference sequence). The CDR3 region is CALRGTGTDTQYF. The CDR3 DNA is TGTGCCCTCAGGGGAACCGGCACAGATACGCAGTATTTT.

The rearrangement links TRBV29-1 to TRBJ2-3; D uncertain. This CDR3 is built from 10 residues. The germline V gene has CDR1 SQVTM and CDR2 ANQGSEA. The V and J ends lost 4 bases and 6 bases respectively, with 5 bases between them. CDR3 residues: CSVGQDTQYF. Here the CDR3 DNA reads TGCAGCGTTGGTCAGGATACGCAGTATTTT.

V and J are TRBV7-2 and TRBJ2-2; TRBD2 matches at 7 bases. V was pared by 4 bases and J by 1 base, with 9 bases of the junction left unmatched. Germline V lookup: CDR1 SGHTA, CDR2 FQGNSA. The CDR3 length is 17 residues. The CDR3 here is CASSSVPREGNTGELFF. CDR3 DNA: TGTGCCAGCAGCTCGGTACCCAGGGAGGGGAACACCGGGGAGCTGTTTTTT.

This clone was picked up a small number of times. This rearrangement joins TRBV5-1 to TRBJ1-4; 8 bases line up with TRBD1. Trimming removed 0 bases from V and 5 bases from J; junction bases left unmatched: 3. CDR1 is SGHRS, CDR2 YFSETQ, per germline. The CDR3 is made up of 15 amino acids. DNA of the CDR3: TGCGCCAGCAGCTTGGACGGACAGGGAAATGAAAAACTGTTTTTT. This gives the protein CASSLDGQGNEKLFF.

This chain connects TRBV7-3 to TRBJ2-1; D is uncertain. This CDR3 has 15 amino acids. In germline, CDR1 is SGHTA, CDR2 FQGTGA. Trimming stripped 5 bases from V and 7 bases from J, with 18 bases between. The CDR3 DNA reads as TGTGCCAGCAGCCGAGCGTCTTCCATACATAATGAGCAGTTCTTC. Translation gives CASSRASSIHNEQFF.

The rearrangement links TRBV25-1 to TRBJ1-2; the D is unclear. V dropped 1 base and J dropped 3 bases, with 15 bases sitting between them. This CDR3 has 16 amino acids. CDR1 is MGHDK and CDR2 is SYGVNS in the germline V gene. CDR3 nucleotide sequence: TGTGCCAGCAGTGAATCGTTTTCCGGACTTTACTATGGCTACACCTTC. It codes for CASSESFSGLYYGYTF.

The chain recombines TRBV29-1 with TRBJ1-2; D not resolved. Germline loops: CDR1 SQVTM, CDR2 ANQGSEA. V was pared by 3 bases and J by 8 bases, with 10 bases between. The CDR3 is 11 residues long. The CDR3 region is CSVELLKGYTF. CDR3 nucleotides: TGCAGCGTTGAGCTATTGAAGGGCTACACCTTC.

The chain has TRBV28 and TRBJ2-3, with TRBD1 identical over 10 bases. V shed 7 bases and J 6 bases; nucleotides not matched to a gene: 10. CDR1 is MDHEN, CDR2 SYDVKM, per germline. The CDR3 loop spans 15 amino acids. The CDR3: CASTRRTGGRDTQYF. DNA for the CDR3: TGTGCCAGCACGAGAAGGACAGGGGGTCGCGATACGCAGTATTTT.

CDR3 bases: TGTGCCAGCAGTCCCTCCCCGAACACCGGGGAGCTGTTTTTT. Translating gives CASSPSPNTGELFF. This chain uses TRBV6-4 with TRBJ2-2; D not resolved. There are 14 residues in the CDR3. Trimming pared 5 bases from V and 0 bases from J, leaving 7 bases between. Germline CDR1 and CDR2: MRHNA and SNTAGT.

The CDR3 loop reads CASSPGQGATGNTIYF. CDR3 sequence (DNA): TGTGCCAGCTCACCAGGACAGGGGGCTACGGGAAACACCATATATTTT. This sequence joins TRBV18 and TRBJ1-3, with 11 bases identical to TRBD1. This CDR3 region has 16 residues. The J segment lost 4 bases and the V segment lost 2 bases, leaving 4 bases of the junction unmatched. Looked up from germline, CDR1 is KGHSH and CDR2 is LQKENI.

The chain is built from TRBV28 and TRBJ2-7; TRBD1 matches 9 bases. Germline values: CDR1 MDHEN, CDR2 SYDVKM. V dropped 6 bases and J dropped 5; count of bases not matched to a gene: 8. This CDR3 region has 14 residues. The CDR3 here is CASRAGTGINEQYF. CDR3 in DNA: TGTGCCAGCAGGGCCGGGACAGGGATCAACGAGCAGTACTTC.

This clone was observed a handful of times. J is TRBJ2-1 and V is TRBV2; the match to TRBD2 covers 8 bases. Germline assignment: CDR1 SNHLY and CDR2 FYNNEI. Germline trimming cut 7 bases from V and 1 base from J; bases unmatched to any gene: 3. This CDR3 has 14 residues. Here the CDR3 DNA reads TGTGCCAGCACGGGGGGGCTTTCCTACAATGAGCAGTTCTTC. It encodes CASTGGLSYNEQFF.

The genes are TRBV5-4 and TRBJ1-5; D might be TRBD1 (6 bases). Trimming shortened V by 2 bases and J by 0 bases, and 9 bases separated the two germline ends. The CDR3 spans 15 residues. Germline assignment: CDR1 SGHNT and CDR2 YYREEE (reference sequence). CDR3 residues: CASSFGTSSNQPQHF. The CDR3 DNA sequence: TGTGCCAGCAGCTTTGGGACATCTAGCAATCAGCCCCAGCATTTT. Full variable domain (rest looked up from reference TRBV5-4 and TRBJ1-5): ETGVTQSPTHLIKTRGQQVTLRCSSQSGHNTVSWYQQALGQGPQFIFQYYREEENGRGNFPPRFSGLQFPNYSSELNVNALELDDSALYLCASSFGTSSNQPQHFGDGTRLSIL.

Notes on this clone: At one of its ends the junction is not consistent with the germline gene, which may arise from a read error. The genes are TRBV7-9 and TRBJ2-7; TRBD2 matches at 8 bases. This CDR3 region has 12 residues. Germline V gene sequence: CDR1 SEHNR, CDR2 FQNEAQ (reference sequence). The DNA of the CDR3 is TGTTCCAGCGGGGGCCGCTCCTACGAGCAGTACTTC. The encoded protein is CSSGGRSYEQYF. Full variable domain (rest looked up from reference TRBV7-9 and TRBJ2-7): DTGVSQNPRHKITKRGQNVTFRCDPISEHNRLYWYRQTLGQGPEFLTYFQNEAQLEKSRLLSDRFSAERPKGSFSTLEIQRTEQGDSAMYLCSSGGRSYEQYFGPGTRLTVT.

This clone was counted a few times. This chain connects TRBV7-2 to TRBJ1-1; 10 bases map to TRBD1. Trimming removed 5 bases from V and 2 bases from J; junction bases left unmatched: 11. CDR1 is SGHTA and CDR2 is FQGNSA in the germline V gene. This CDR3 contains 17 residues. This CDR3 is CASSTRDRGFRNTEAFF. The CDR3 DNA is TGTGCCAGCAGCACCCGGGACAGGGGATTCAGAAACACTGAAGCTTTCTTT. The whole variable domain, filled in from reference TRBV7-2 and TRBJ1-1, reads GAGVSQSPSNKVTEKGKDVELRCDPISGHTALYWYRQSLGQGLEFLIYFQGNSAPDKSGLPSDRFSAERTGGSVSTLTIQRTQQEDSAVYLCASSTRDRGFRNTEAFFGQGTRLTVV.

DNA of the CDR3: TGTGCCAGCAGCGTCCGACTTGCGAACACCGGGGAGCTGTTTTTT. This encodes CASSVRLANTGELFF. This chain links TRBV7-8 with TRBJ2-2; D gene unclear. In germline, CDR1 is SGHVS, CDR2 FQNEAQ. The ends were cut back, 5 bases at V and 0 bases at J, with 10 bases in the middle. The CDR3 spans 15 residues. Combining the CDR3 with reference TRBV7-8 and TRBJ2-2 gives the whole variable domain GAGVSQSPRYKVAKRGQDVALRCDPISGHVSLFWYQQALGQGPEFLTYFQNEAQLDKSGLPSDRFFAERPEGSVSTLKIQRTQQEDSAVYLCASSVRLANTGELFFGEGSRLTVL.

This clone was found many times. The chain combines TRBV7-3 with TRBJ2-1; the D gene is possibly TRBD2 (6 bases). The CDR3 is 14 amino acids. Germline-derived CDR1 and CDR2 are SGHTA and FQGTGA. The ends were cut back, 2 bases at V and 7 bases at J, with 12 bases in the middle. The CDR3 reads CASSLSSAGNEQFF. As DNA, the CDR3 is TGTGCCAGCAGCTTATCTAGCGCCGGAAATGAGCAGTTCTTC.

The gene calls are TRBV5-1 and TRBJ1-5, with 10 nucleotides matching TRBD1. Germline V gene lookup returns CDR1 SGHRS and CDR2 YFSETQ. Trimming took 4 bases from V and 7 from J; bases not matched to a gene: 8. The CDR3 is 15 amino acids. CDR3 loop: CASSLGTGEVQPQHF. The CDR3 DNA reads TGCGCCAGCAGCCTAGGGACAGGGGAAGTCCAGCCCCAGCATTTT.